This paragraph reports one T cell receptor beta chain. This entry comes from a study of control samples from healthy donors and cancer patients. The CDR3 extends over 14 amino acids. Trimming removed 4 bases at V and 2 bases at J, with 11 bases between. From germline, CDR1 is LGHDT and CDR2 YNNKEL (reference sequence). This table comes from immunoSEQ multiplex PCR, and its TCRdb copy is limited to in-frame clones, with some not included. This sample has roughly 120,000 clones; about 94% occur once, and the top ten carry about 4%. The chain is built from TRBV3-1 (or the pseudogene TRBV3-2) and TRBJ1-1, with D hard to call. The receptor was isolated from a man aged 25-45 years in good health. Specimen: blood. CDR3 amino acids: CASSPTSSNTEAFF. The CDR3 DNA sequence: TGTGCCAGCAGCCCGACTAGCTCAAACACTGAAGCTTTCTTT.